This TCR beta chain was obtained from a study of blood T cell repertoires in COVID-19 (dated by TCRdb to about 2020). As for the study more broadly: Samples from collaborators originated in the United States, Italy and Spain and spanned both the acute and convalescent phases of COVID-19. The prospective study material was composed of cDNA or gDNA derived from T cells, B-cell-depleted T cells, or PBMCs. The dataset comprised deeply sampled blood TCRbeta repertoires from subjects exposed to, actively infected with, or recovered from COVID-19. The repertoires were released in a freely available public database intended as a resource for research on the immune response to SARS-CoV-2. The samples were drawn from the first 160 participants of the ongoing ImmuneRACE study and from about 1,200 subjects provided by 6 global collaborators. The sample metadata nearly always contained a de-identified subject ID, COVID-19 status, age in years and sex. Where available, HLA class I and class II types were taken from metadata supplied by the sample provider and were not determined by assay-based typing. Study-wide conclusions, independent of this receptor: The quantity of clinical and demographic metadata differed by source and by participant and was supplied without curation.

This clone has a handful of counts. Its antigen is still unknown. The sample holds no much larger clone one base away, and base qualities are not on file. Each collaborating institution followed its own protocols to collect whole blood in K2EDTA tubes. For TCRbeta analysis, collaborators shipped samples as frozen whole blood, isolated PBMCs, or DNA extracted from either of those sample types. Inclusive of the bounding cysteine and phenylalanine, the CDR3 is 16 residues long. Only CDR3 DNA is held: 48 bases, read in frame from base 1. After removal of 5 bases from V and 8 bases from J, the junction retains 14 bases not matched to a gene. The germline V gene (reference sequence) yields LNHDA for CDR1 and SQIVND for CDR2. TCRbeta CDR3 regions were amplified from genomic DNA by means of the immunoSEQ Assay, a bias-controlled multiplex PCR. The source study handled its data this way. Nucleated cell counts per sample were estimated from amplification of reference gene primers within the assay. To quantify the absolute abundance of each unique TCRbeta CDR3 rearrangement, sequence reads were collapsed and filtered. For each sample, productive Simpson clonality was calculated by taking the square root of Simpson's diversity index across productive rearrangements. Sourced from immuneACCESS, this table was stored by TCRdb with only in-frame sequences that have V and J called. A share of the clones is absent; for the studies checked, an unresolved V gene accounts for under half, and the remainder has no known explanation. D and trimming come from the DNA, and the V and J calls and clone size come from that table. Here the sample has about 250,000 clones; over 70% occur a single time. The ten largest clones capture 25% to 35% of the sample.

The rearranged chain carries TRBV19 and TRBJ2-1; TRBD1 lines up with 8 middle nucleotides. The receptor comes from a man aged 40-49 years with acute or convalescent COVID-19. Sequencing was done on a sample of peripheral blood. The nucleotides read TGTGCCAGTAGTGCCCCAGGGGGCTTCCGGGGGCATGAGCAGTTCTTC. The resulting protein is CASSAPGGFRGHEQFF. With the portions outside the CDR3 filled from the reference TRBV19 and TRBJ2-1 genes, the complete variable region becomes DGGITQSPKYLFRKEGQNVTLSCEQNLNHDAMYWYRQDPGQGLRLIYYSQIVNDFQKGDIAEGYSVSREKKESFPLTVTSAQKNPTAFYLCASSAPGGFRGHEQFFGPGTRLTVL.